This T cell receptor beta chain was retrieved from a study of T cells in Graves' hyperthyroidism and ophthalmopathy. The CDR3 sequence is 14 residues long. Germline V CDR1 and CDR2: SGHAT, FQNNGV. As concerns this clonotype: Just one base apart from a much larger clone, this may be a read error.

Any patient presenting with uncontrolled infection, other autoimmune disease, pregnancy or lactation was left out. Amplification targeted TCR beta CDR3 regions from RNA transcripts. TCR CDR3 regions were first amplified by RT-PCR with HTBI primers. TCRdb reprocessed the multiplex PCR reads with MiXCR, giving one entry per CDR3 protein. The sample contains around 700,000 distinct CDR3 sequences, about 17% of which appear only once. This sequence originates from a woman aged 50 to 60 with Graves' hyperthyroidism that later progressed to Graves' ophthalmopathy. Material for sequencing was blood. The chain links TRBV11-2 to TRBJ2-1; a possible D gene is TRBD2 (5 bases). CDR3 sequence (DNA): TGTGCCAGCAGTGACTCTAGCTCCTACAGTGAGCAGTTCTTC. This encodes CASSDSSSYSEQFF.